The clone carrying this T cell receptor beta chain appeared many times. The CDR3 is 15 residues long. Trimming cost V 4 bases and J 8 bases, with 18 bases left between them. Germline V CDR1 and CDR2: SGDLS, YYNGEE. To make TCR beta libraries, researchers used iRepertoire HTBI primers and Arm-PCR of CDR3 regions. MiXCR, run by TCRdb on the multiplex PCR reads, gives a single entry per CDR3 protein. The repertoire holds 200,000 to 250,000 distinct CDR3 sequences, with roughly 19% as singletons. This specimen comes from a study of regulatory T cells in long-lasting Graves disease. The time point is: newly diagnosed GD, antithyroid drugs for less than 3 months. RNA isolated from PBMCs was used to make the TCR library. With EDTA tubes as the receptacles, about 8.1 milliliters of peripheral blood were drawn. The same sample was also used in a study of T cells in Graves' hyperthyroidism and ophthalmopathy. From that second work: Before onset, ophthalmopathy was predicted by the model a median about 6.2 months earlier.

The starting material was peripheral blood mononuclear cells (PBMCs), obtained at new diagnosis, from a patient treated with antithyroid drugs. The V call is TRBV9, the J call TRBJ1-4; D might be TRBD1 (5 bases). The sequence was obtained from a woman aged 25 to 39 with Graves disease. The CDR3 DNA reads as TGTGCCAGCAGCCCAACCGGGGCCCGGGGGGAAAAACTGTTTTTT. Amino acid sequence: CASSPTGARGEKLFF.